The source of this TCR beta chain is a study of beta chain features in type 1 diabetes. Study as a whole: The examined sorted cells totaled 85 million to 120 million across samples. Findings and caveats of the study: Cells with high TCR expression could be over-represented when cDNA is sequenced. Across all four CD4+ subsets, people with type 1 diabetes showed modestly shorter TCRB CDR3s. The similarity of naive, central memory and Treg TCRB repertoires appeared greater among patients than among healthy donors.

This CDR3 is built from 17 residues. Deletions cut 1 base from V and 3 bases from J, with 13 bases between. In germline, CDR1 is KGHSH, CDR2 LQKENI. On this clone: What it recognizes is unknown.

As every portion of the isolated RNA was reverse transcribed, the sequencing read expressed TCRB transcripts. TCRdb's table, derived via immunoSEQ multiplex PCR, lists solely in-frame clones and lacks some. Of around 240,000 clones detected, 15% to 20% appear once; the ten largest clones hold 0.07% to 0.095%. Input material: naive CD4+ T cells from blood. This chain connects TRBV18 to TRBJ2-6, with D uncertain. This sequence was found in a man aged 25 to 45 with type 1 diabetes. The CDR3: CASSPRASRHGANVLTF. Written as DNA, the CDR3 is TGTGCCAGCTCACCACGGGCCTCGAGACATGGGGCCAACGTCCTGACTTTC.